This T cell receptor (beta chain) was captured in a study of OX40 agonist ivuxolimab in advanced cancers. About the study: With ivuxolimab, an agonistic anti-OX40 (CD134) antibody, patients were treated. Of the patients, three showed partial responses, one with hepatocellular carcinoma and two with cutaneous melanoma. Patients were dosed intravenously with ivuxolimab at 0.01 to 10 mg/kg every 2 weeks.

Profiled with immunoSEQ multiplex PCR; TCRdb holds only in-frame clones, not every one. The table records 65,000 to 70,000 clones, around 90% of them present only once. The sample holds one count of this clone. Germline loops: CDR1 SGHAT, CDR2 FQNNGV. CDR3 length equals 13 residues. V lost 3 bases, J lost 1 base, and 6 bases lay in between. This clonotype originated in an adult with an advanced solid tumor such as melanoma, head and neck, liver or kidney cancer. V usage is TRBV11-2 and J usage is TRBJ1-1; D uncertain. Here the sequenced sample was CD4+ or CD8+ T cells sorted from blood, taken in a trial of the OX40 agonist ivuxolimab. The CDR3 reads CASSFRANTEAFF. CDR3 DNA sequence: TGTGCCAGCAGCTTTAGGGCGAACACTGAAGCTTTCTTT.